The present T cell receptor beta chain was sequenced within a study of shared clonotypes between healthy human individuals. Naive CD8 cells lacked CD45RO and underwent positive selection for CCR7, leaving out terminally differentiated effector memory CD45RA+ cells. To note about this clone: The antigen remains unidentified.

Findings of the study overall: Naive subsets generally had larger estimated richness than memory subsets.

The authors split each subset's genomic DNA evenly across several immunoSEQ plates. The repertoire was sequenced with immunoSEQ multiplex PCR; TCRdb's copy has only in-frame clones and lacks some. The sample consists of roughly 2,000,000 clones, just under 95% of them appearing once. Trimming took 1 base from V and 4 from J; bases not matched to a gene: 4. The CDR3 is made up of 15 amino acids. Germline CDR1 LGHNA, CDR2 YSLEER. Sequencing was done on a sample of naive CD8+ T cells from PBMCs. This receptor was obtained from a man aged 18 to 30 in good health. Some clones in this sample may be carry-over from other donors' samples. The gene calls are TRBV4-3 and TRBJ2-5, with 9 bases lining up with TRBD2. CDR3 nucleotide sequence: TGCGCCAGCAGCCAAGGTAGCGGGAGTGCAGAGACCCAGTACTTC. Its translation: CASSQGSGSAETQYF.